The 6 T cell receptor beta chains given below trace back to one sample, sequenced in a study of tumor and adjacent non-tumor tissue in lung cancer. The library came from three nested PCR rounds adapted from ARM-PCR protocols. Via MiXCR, TCRdb re-called the multiplex PCR reads, giving one row per CDR3 protein. The top ten clones hold 20% to 30% of a sample with 52,000 or so distinct CDR3 sequences, roughly 69% of them seen once. This sample's RNA came from whole unsorted tissue. More than 3 cm separated this lung sample from the edge of the tumor. The sequencing sample was made of distant non-tumor lung tissue. The receptors originated from a woman in her sixties or seventies with non-small cell lung cancer.

The CDR3 protein is CASSLIRTRARDQPQHF. For the CDR3, the DNA is TGTGCCAGCAGTCTAATCCGGACAAGGGCGAGGGATCAGCCCCAGCATTTT. The V call is TRBV6-2 or TRBV6-3, the J call TRBJ1-5; possible D gene TRBD1, 5 bases. The V gene's germline CDR1 is MNHEY and CDR2 SVGEGT. This CDR3 is 17 amino acids long. V lost 5 bases to trimming and J lost 5 bases, with 22 bases between them.

Comments on this clonotype: A read error may produce the germline difference seen at one junction end. The V gene is TRBV6-1, the J gene TRBJ2-7; perhaps TRBD1 as D (6 bases). Germline CDR1 and CDR2: MNHNS and SASEGT. The CDR3 extends over 14 amino acids. In DNA, the CDR3 is TGTGCCAGCAGACCCGGGACAACAAGCCACGAGCAATACTTC. Its translation is CASRPGTTSHEQYF.

The V and J genes are TRBV6-6 and TRBJ1-2; D remains ambiguous. CDR1 and CDR2 (germline): MNHNY, SVGAGI (reference sequence). The CDR3 contains 14 residues. Trimming took off 7 bases at V and 14 bases at J, with 26 bases between the two ends. For the CDR3, the DNA is TGTGCCAGCACTCAGAGGCAGGCTAACTATGACTATACCTTC. It translates to CASTQRQANYDYTF.

The sample holds many counts of this clonotype. V gene TRBV11-2 combines with J gene TRBJ1-1; the match to TRBD1 covers 7 bases. V shed 1 base, J shed 5 bases, and the junction held 7 bases outside the gene matches. The length of the CDR3 is 15 residues. Germline V lookup: CDR1 SGHAT, CDR2 FQNNGV. CDR3: CASSLARLQGTEAFF. In DNA, the CDR3 is TGTGCCAGCAGCTTAGCGCGCTTACAGGGGACTGAAGCTTTCTTT.

For this clonotype: The junction shows a germline mismatch at one end, possibly a read error. This chain uses TRBV5-6 with TRBJ1-6, with TRBD1 matching 9 bases. The CDR3 spans 14 residues. Germline assignment: CDR1 SGHDT and CDR2 YYEEEE. The CDR3 spells CASSLQGASSSLHF. DNA for the CDR3: TGCGCCAGCAGCCTACAGGGGGCTAGTTCATCCCTCCACTTT.

A note on this clonotype: Lacking the conserved final phenylalanine or tryptophan, this CDR3 likely reflects a read error. Because the CDR3's place on the DNA is in doubt, the DNA is left out and the CDR3 is given as listed by TCRdb. The V call is TRBV11-3, the J call TRBJ2-1; the DNA was not used to check the table's D call, TRBD1. The germline V gene has CDR1 SGHNT and CDR2 YENEEA. The CDR3 is made up of 15 amino acids, end residues included. The CDR3 loop reads CASSLDRGAYNEQSL.